This TCR beta chain originates from a study of liver allograft versus peripheral blood T cells. Study background: The study compared liver allograft T cell receptor repertoires against peripheral blood repertoires of liver transplant recipients.

In its sample, this clonotype ranks as medium-sized. The antigen is undetermined. The germline gives CDR1 LNHDA, CDR2 SQIVND (reference sequence). V lost 3 bases and J lost 2, with 14 bases in between. The CDR3 length is 16 residues. Points from the study as a whole: Peripheral blood repertoires reportedly differed from the T cell receptor repertoires found inside liver allografts.

One entry per CDR3 protein, called by TCRdb with MiXCR from the reads. The sample consists of thousands of distinct CDR3 sequences, about 15% of them appearing once. The sequence came from a human patient who had a liver transplant. Part of the T cell pool may stem from the graft donor. The chain couples TRBV19 to TRBJ1-5; the D gene is possibly TRBD1 (5 bases). CDR3 protein: CASSIRRGLGNQPQHF. As DNA, the CDR3 is TGTGCCAGTAGTATCAGGAGGGGTTTGGGCAATCAGCCCCAGCATTTT.